The rows below give T cell receptor beta chains drawn from one sample of a study of graft-versus-host responses after intestinal transplantation. Sequencing used immunoSEQ multiplex PCR; TCRdb keeps in-frame clones, though not all of them. The table shows 12,000 to 15,000 clones, with roughly 35% occurring only once. The starting material was alloreactive CD8+ T cells from a mixed lymphocyte reaction culture, obtained before intestinal transplant. These TCRs come from a human patient who received an intestinal transplant. CDR3s include the opening cysteine and the closing phenylalanine or tryptophan. The D gene is left open where the match is weak. Clone size appears in some rows only: once, few, many, or a class for an expanded clone.

13	TRBV5-4	NA	NA	TRBJ2-2	TGTGCCAGCAGCTTTGGGCCCACCGGGGAGCTGTTTTTT	CASSFGPTGELFF
16	TRBV4-1	NA	few	TRBJ2-1	TGCGCCAGCAGCCAAGACGGGCAGGGCTCCTACAATGAGCAGTTCTTC	CASSQDGQGSYNEQFF
16	TRBV14	NA	few	TRBJ2-7	TGTGCCAGCAGCCAAGATCCCACCCAGGGCACCTACGAGCAGTACTTC	CASSQDPTQGTYEQYF
14	TRBV27	TRBD1	few	TRBJ1-6	TGTGCCAGCAGTCTAGGACAGGGGAATTCACCCCTCCACTTT	CASSLGQGNSPLHF
13	TRBV9	NA	NA	TRBJ1-2	TGTGCCAGCAGCGTAGACCCTAGTGGCGGCTACACCTTC	CASSVDPSGGYTF
12	TRBV23-1	NA	NA	TRBJ2-1	TGCGCCGCCCCCGGGTTTGCCGGTGAGCAGTTCTTC	CAAPGFAGEQFF
15	TRBV4-3	NA	few	TRBJ2-1	TGCGCCAGCAGCCAAGATCGGGCAGGGTGGGATGAGCAGTTCTTC	CASSQDRAGWDEQFF
13	TRBV30	TRBD1	NA	TRBJ2-7	TGTGCCTGGAGTGTAATCAGGGGGAACGAGCAGTACTTC	CAWSVIRGNEQYF
16	TRBV4-3	NA	few	TRBJ1-2	TGCGCCAGCAGCCTAGATCGGTTACAGGGCGGGTATGGCTACACCTTC	CASSLDRLQGGYGYTF
14	TRBV30	NA	few	TRBJ1-2	TGTGCCTGGAGTGTAGTCGGTGCGGTCTATGGCTACACCTTC	CAWSVVGAVYGYTF
14	TRBV9	TRBD2	few	TRBJ2-4	TGTGCCAGCAGCGTCAGCGGGGGAGTGGACATTCAGTACTTC	CASSVSGGVDIQYF
14	TRBV7-9	NA	NA	TRBJ2-7	TGTGCCAGCAGCCCCCCCGGACAAACCTACGAGCAGTACTTC	CASSPPGQTYEQYF
17	TRBV4-1	NA	NA	TRBJ2-3	TGCGCCAGCAGCCAAGTAGGGGGAATGTGGGGGACAGATACGCAGTATTTT	CASSQVGGMWGTDTQYF
15	TRBV4-3	TRBD1	NA	TRBJ2-7	TGCGCCAGCAGCGTCGGGACAGGGAATTTGGCCGAGCAGTACTTC	CASSVGTGNLAEQYF
18	TRBV5-1	TRBD1	NA	TRBJ1-6	TGCGCCAGCAGCTTGATAAGCCAGGGGGCACCCTATAATTCACCCCTCCACTTT	CASSLISQGAPYNSPLHF
12	TRBV7-9	NA	NA	TRBJ1-4	TGTGCCAGCAGCTTCTTCGGGGAAAAACTGTTTTTT	CASSFFGEKLFF
15	TRBV11-2	TRBD1	few	TRBJ1-2	TGTGCCAGCAGCTTAGCTTCGGACAGGGTATTCAGCTACACCTTC	CASSLASDRVFSYTF
13	TRBV7-8	NA	NA	TRBJ1-4	TGTGCCAGCAGCTTTCTGAGGGATGAAAAACTGTTTTTT	CASSFLRDEKLFF
16	TRBV19	TRBD2	NA	TRBJ2-7	TGTGCCAGTAGTATGATCGGCGGGGGGCCACTCTACGAGCAGTACTTC	CASSMIGGGPLYEQYF
12	TRBV13	NA	medium-sized	TRBJ2-7	TGTGCCAGCAAAGAGGGGGGGCACGAGCAGTACTTC	CASKEGGHEQYF
14	TRBV5-6	TRBD2	NA	TRBJ2-1	TGTGCCAGCAGCTTCGGGACTAGCAGTACTGAGCAGTTCTTC	CASSFGTSSTEQFF
14	TRBV19	NA	NA	TRBJ2-1	TGTGCCAGTGGATTAGGAGGGTGGAGGGATGAGCAGTTCTTC	CASGLGGWRDEQFF
15	TRBV6-5	TRBD2	NA	TRBJ2-3	TGTGCCAGCAGTTACATTAGCGGGGGCACAGATACGCAGTATTTT	CASSYISGGTDTQYF
13	TRBV6-6	NA	few	TRBJ2-1	TGTGCCAGCGGTGGGAGAAGGGACAATGAGCAGTTCTTC	CASGGRRDNEQFF
12	TRBV10-2	TRBD2	medium-sized	TRBJ2-1	TGCGCCAGCAGTGGCCTAGCGGATGAGCAGTTCTTC	CASSGLADEQFF
14	TRBV7-9	TRBD2	NA	TRBJ2-1	TGTGCCAGCAGCTTAGCGGGGGGGACCAATGAGCAGTTCTTC	CASSLAGGTNEQFF
13	TRBV30	TRBD1	NA	TRBJ1-2	TGTGCCTGGAGTGGGACAGGGGGCTATGGCTACACCTTC	CAWSGTGGYGYTF
18	TRBV23-1	TRBD1	NA	TRBJ2-4	TGCGCCAGCAGTCAATCGGGACAGGGGGCCGGTCGGAAAAACATTCAGTACTTC	CASSQSGQGAGRKNIQYF
16	TRBV19	TRBD2	NA	TRBJ2-5	TGTGCCAGTAGTATAGTCCTAGCGGGGCTCCAAGAGACCCAGTACTTC	CASSIVLAGLQETQYF
16	TRBV27	TRBD1	NA	TRBJ1-6	TGTGCCAGCAGTCCTTATGGGACAGGGTTCTATTCACCCCTCCACTTT	CASSPYGTGFYSPLHF
12	TRBV11-2	NA	NA	TRBJ2-3	TGTGCCAGCAGCTTTAGCTTAGAAGCGCAGTATTTT	CASSFSLEAQYF
15	TRBV7-9	NA	NA	TRBJ2-7	TGTGCCAGCAGCTTAGCAGGGGCCCGGATCGACGAGCAGTACTTC	CASSLAGARIDEQYF
15	TRBV7-8	TRBD1	few	TRBJ2-1	TGTGCCAGCAGCCCGTCAACAGGGGGAGGATATGAGCAGTTCTTC	CASSPSTGGGYEQFF
15	TRBV27	TRBD1	NA	TRBJ2-7	TGTGCCAGCAGTCCCGGGACAGGGGCTCTGGGGGAGCAGTACTTC	CASSPGTGALGEQYF
14	TRBV6-5	TRBD1	NA	TRBJ1-1	TGTGCCAGCAGTCACGGGACAGGGGGCACTGAAGCTTTCTTT	CASSHGTGGTEAFF
14	TRBV16	TRBD1	NA	TRBJ2-7	TGTGCCAGCAGCCAGCGGGGACAGGTCTACGAGCAGTACTTC	CASSQRGQVYEQYF
15	TRBV30	TRBD2	NA	TRBJ2-7	TGTGCCTGGAATGCCCTAGCGGGGGGGCCCTACGAGCAGTACTTC	CAWNALAGGPYEQYF
13	TRBV6-5	NA	NA	TRBJ1-2	TGTGCCAGCAGCCTCGACAGAGACTATGGCTACACCTTC	CASSLDRDYGYTF
13	TRBV10-1	TRBD1	NA	TRBJ1-1	TGCGCCAGCAGTGAGACCGGGACAGGTTTAGCTTTCTTT	CASSETGTGLAFF
15	TRBV19	NA	few	TRBJ1-2	TGTGCCAGTAGTATAGATAATTGGAGTACGGAGGGCTACACCTTC	CASSIDNWSTEGYTF
15	TRBV4-1	TRBD1	few	TRBJ1-2	TGCGCCAGCAGCCAAGCAAACAGGGGTTGGCATGGCTACACCTTC	CASSQANRGWHGYTF
15	TRBV27	NA	NA	TRBJ2-6	TGTGCCAGCAGTTTATCGCCGACAGGGGCCAACGTCCTGACTTTC	CASSLSPTGANVLTF
13	TRBV30	NA	NA	TRBJ2-3	TGTGCCTGGAGTGTTCTCAGCACAGATACGCAGTATTTT	CAWSVLSTDTQYF
14	TRBV4-1	TRBD1	few	TRBJ1-2	TGCGCCAGCAGCCAGCTTGGGACAGGCAATGGCTACACCTTC	CASSQLGTGNGYTF
13	TRBV19	NA	few	TRBJ1-2	TGTGCCAGTTGGAGGGGAGGGGTACATGGCTACACCTTC	CASWRGGVHGYTF
16	TRBV7-6	TRBD1	NA	TRBJ1-1	TGTGCCAGCAGCTTCACCATCGGACAGGGGGGAGCTGAAGCTTTCTTT	CASSFTIGQGGAEAFF
16	TRBV4-1	NA	NA	TRBJ1-4	TGCGCCAGCAGCCGGTCCGACAGACCAACTAATGAAAAACTGTTTTTT	CASSRSDRPTNEKLFF
12	TRBV5-6	NA	few	TRBJ1-1	TGTGCCAGCAGCTTTCAGAACACTGAAGCTTTCTTT	CASSFQNTEAFF
13	TRBV19	TRBD1	NA	TRBJ1-1	TGTGCCAGTAGAGGACAGGGGTGGACTGAAGCTTTCTTT	CASRGQGWTEAFF
15	TRBV4-3	NA	few	TRBJ1-5	TGCGCCAGCAGCCAAGGTACAGCTAGCAATCAGCCCCAGCATTTT	CASSQGTASNQPQHF
15	TRBV4-3	NA	NA	TRBJ2-1	TGCGCCAGCAGCCAAGATCGACAGGCCTACAATGAGCAGTTCTTC	CASSQDRQAYNEQFF
12	TRBV7-9	NA	NA	TRBJ1-1	TGTGCCAGCCGGGTTATGAACACTGAAGCTTTCTTT	CASRVMNTEAFF
13	TRBV6-5	NA	NA	TRBJ1-2	TGTGCCAGCAGTTACGTTCGGGTGGGTGGCTACACCTTC	CASSYVRVGGYTF
15	TRBV27	TRBD2	NA	TRBJ2-1	TGTGCCAGCAGTTTATCAGCGGGGGGGCTCTATGAGCAGTTCTTC	CASSLSAGGLYEQFF
13	TRBV6-6	NA	NA	TRBJ1-2	TGTGCCAGCAGAACCACAGGGTTTGTCGGCTACACCTTC	CASRTTGFVGYTF
16	TRBV4-3	NA	few	TRBJ2-2	TGCGCCAGCAGCCAAGACATGGCATCTTATGCCGGGGAGCTGTTTTTT	CASSQDMASYAGELFF
14	TRBV7-9	NA	NA	TRBJ2-3	TGTGCCAGCACCGGGACATTTGGCACAGATACGCAGTATTTT	CASTGTFGTDTQYF
19	TRBV23-1	NA	NA	TRBJ2-3	TGCGCCAGCAGTCAATCACGGGTCCCAGGGGGGCTTAGCACAGATACGCAGTATTTT	CASSQSRVPGGLSTDTQYF
16	TRBV27	TRBD1	medium-sized	TRBJ1-2	TGTGCCAGCAGTTTATCCGGGCAGGGGGTGATCTATGGCTACACCTTC	CASSLSGQGVIYGYTF